This record covers a single T cell receptor (beta chain). The clone's antigen remains unknown. No clone much larger than this one lies a single base away; base qualities are absent. Its CDR3 holds 17 amino acids, cysteine through phenylalanine. The entry retains the CDR3 DNA only, 51 bases that are in frame from base 1. The junction shows trimming of 0 bases on V and 5 bases on J, plus 19 bases between the germline ends. The germline V gene specifies LGHNA as CDR1 and YNFKEQ as CDR2. What the time point label conveys for this sample: baseline before first vaccination. Vaccinee samples came from UK trials COV001 and COV002, including a single-blind randomized controlled phase 2/3 trial of AZD1222 (ChAdOx1 nCoV-19) in healthy adults. For TCRbeta chain sequencing, PBMC samples from trial participants were taken at day 0 and at day 28 after the second dose. The CDR3 regions of human TCRbeta chains were subjected to immunosequencing. The paper's data handling went like this. Repertoire TCRs were checked for matches against a reference library of SARS-CoV-2-specific TCRs that had been generated using the MIRA antigen-specificity platform. Breadth meant the fraction of unique TCRs that were SARS-CoV-2-associated, whereas depth meant the fraction of total T cells that were SARS-CoV-2-associated. Using the MIRA data, each spike-specific TCR was assigned both to the spike region to which the TCR was reactive and to a CD4 or CD8 class. Log10-transformed breadth and depth values were compared by one-way ANOVA with Sidak's multiple comparisons tests. Drawn from immuneACCESS, this table holds only the in-frame rearrangements with V and J called that TCRdb kept. Clones are partly lost; checked studies trace under half to an unresolved V gene and leave the rest unexplained. Clone size and V and J calls were adopted from that table, with D and trimming inferred from the DNA. This sample has 150,000 to 190,000 clones in its table, and 75% to 95% of those were observed once. The top ten clonotypes cover around 1.9% of the sample.

The data were obtained in a study of T cell responses to AZD1222 COVID-19 vaccine (dated by TCRdb to the early 2020s). The study in broad terms: AZD1222 recipients whose second dose came at about 4 weeks and those whose second dose came at about 12 weeks were combined into one group, since spike-specific TCR depth and breadth did not differ between the two schedules. Trial participants were enrolled by age into subgroups of 18-55, 56-69 and 70-plus years, and around 140, 26 and 57 TCR-sequenced participants, respectively, were included in these subgroups. TCR sequencing was performed for roughly 250 trial participants, of whom around 200 were given two doses of AZD1222 and about 25 were given two doses of MenACWY control vaccine.

Summary of the overall study and its limitations: Because no samples from the day 14 peak response were available, repertoires could be characterized only after the peak T cell response. In the small 56-69-year group, the increase in depth fell short of significance, most likely because of low power. Nearly half of unique spike-specific TCRs reportedly recognized epitopes outside regions mutated in the B.1.351 and B.1.1.7 variants. Participants were mostly white British, with more females than males. The authors suggested clonal diversity may have been underestimated. Spike-specific TCR breadth and depth rose significantly after two AZD1222 doses compared with day 0 and with MenACWY recipients. The whole spike protein was spanned by vaccine-associated CD4 TCRs, and dominant responses were seen in regions 160-218 and 743-854. Only a handful of AZD1222 recipients were SARS-CoV-2 seropositive at baseline, limiting conclusions about previously exposed vaccinees.

This receptor was obtained from an adult in good health. The V and J genes are TRBV4-2 and TRBJ1-1; a tentative D match to TRBD1 spans 5 bases. Material: peripheral blood, obtained on day 0 of AZD1222 vaccination. The encoded CDR3 is CASSQEIAWGVTTEAFF. Read as DNA, the sequence is TGTGCCAGCAGCCAAGAAATAGCGTGGGGGGTGACAACTGAAGCTTTCTTT.